This T cell receptor beta chain was captured in a study of molecular identifiers for immune sequencing clone quantification. About the research overall: Replicates involved a five-way split of RNA from approximately 20,000 or 100,000 naive CD8 cells, with sequencing of four.

This clonotype was seen a handful of times. TCRdb re-derived calls from the PCR reads in MiXCR, one entry per CDR3 protein. The table lists over 550,000 distinct CDR3 sequences, about 25% of them singletons. V was cut by 3 bases and J by 5 bases, with 23 bases left in between. Germline V gene lookup returns CDR1 SGHVS and CDR2 FQNEAQ. The CDR3 length is 17 residues. Sample: naive CD8+ T cells from blood, with Jurkat cell RNA spiked in. The sample's subset: FACS-sorted CD8+CD4-CCR7+CD45RA+ naive T cells. This sequence was found in a human donor in good health. Some libraries in this study had Jurkat cell RNA spiked in. This chain links TRBV7-8 with TRBJ2-7; possibly TRBD1 for D (6 bases). CDR3 loop: CASSFDRGGGKRNEQYF. The CDR3 nucleotides are TGTGCCAGCAGCTTCGACCGTGGTGGGGGCAAAAGGAACGAGCAGTACTTC.